The 17 T cell receptor beta chains below were found in one sample sequenced in a study of T-cell reconstitution after alpha-beta-depleted transplantation in children. Unique molecular identifiers were incorporated into the prepared TCRbeta library. From the PCR reads, TCRdb called clonotypes with MiXCR, one entry per CDR3 protein. The table shows approximately 800,000 distinct CDR3 sequences, with approximately 15% occurring only once. The material was PBMCs, mostly from graft donor cells, obtained 360 days after TCRalphabeta/CD19-depleted stem cell transplant. All receptors come from a male patient between 10 and 17 years old who had a stem cell transplant for acute lymphoblastic leukemia, so the T cells may come from the graft donor.

The sample holds a few counts of this clonotype. V is TRBV29-1 and J is TRBJ1-2; TRBD1 is a possible D gene (6 bases). This CDR3 spans 13 amino acids. V was cut by 3 bases and J by 6 bases, with 14 bases left in between. The germline gives CDR1 SQVTM, CDR2 ANQGSEA. DNA for the CDR3: TGCAGCGTTGATAACAGGGCATTGAATGGCTACACCTTC. This gives the protein CSVDNRALNGYTF. The whole variable domain, filled in from reference TRBV29-1 and TRBJ1-2, reads SAVISQKPSRDICQRGTSLTIQCQVDSQVTMMFWYRQQPGQSLTLIATANQGSEATYESGFVIDKFPISRPNLTFSTLTVSNMSPEDSSIYLCSVDNRALNGYTFGSGTRLTVV.

Here the CDR3 DNA reads TGCGCCAGCAGCCAAATAGGGACCTACGAGCAGTACTTC. The encoded protein is CASSQIGTYEQYF. The J gene is TRBJ2-7, the V gene TRBV4-1, with unresolved D. Germline CDR1 reads MGHRA; CDR2 reads YSYEKL. V lost 2 bases and J 2 bases, leaving 7 bases between the germline ends. This CDR3 spans 13 amino acids.

V gene TRBV24-1 combines with J gene TRBJ1-5; maybe TRBD1 (5 bases). Trimming removed 12 bases at V and 1 base at J, with 18 bases between. The CDR3 consists of 15 residues. Germline V gene data show CDR1 as KGHDR and CDR2 as SFDVKD. CDR3 DNA: TGTGCCCCAATCTGTGGGGCGCGGAGCAATCAGCCCCAGCATTTT. Protein product: CAPICGARSNQPQHF.

This clonotype was observed at least ten times. This rearrangement joins TRBV12-3 or TRBV12-4 to TRBJ2-1; D is possibly TRBD1 (6 bases). The CDR3 loop spans 15 amino acids. The germline V and J ends were trimmed by 5 bases and 3 bases, with 14 bases remaining between them. In DNA form, the CDR3 reads TGTGCCAGCAGTAGCGGACAGCTGGTCTACAATGAGCAGTTCTTC. It yields the protein CASSSGQLVYNEQFF.

This chain joins TRBV18 and TRBJ2-1; possible D gene TRBD2, 5 bases. The germline V gene has CDR1 KGHSH and CDR2 LQKENI. V lost 3 bases and J 3 bases, leaving 15 bases between the germline ends. The length of the CDR3 is 16 residues. The CDR3 reads CASSPHERPVYNEQFF. The CDR3 DNA reads TGTGCCAGCTCACCTCACGAGCGGCCTGTCTACAATGAGCAGTTCTTC.

This clonotype was found a few times. CDR3 bases: TGTGCCAGCTCAAATGGTCTGTGGGACAGGGACTCCTACGAGCAGTACTTC. Translated: CASSNGLWDRDSYEQYF. This chain joins TRBV12-3 or TRBV12-4 and TRBJ2-7; 9 bases match TRBD1. The CDR3 sequence is 17 residues long. With V trimmed by 8 bases and J by 0 bases, 14 bases remained unmatched.

There are many counts of this clonotype. The genes are TRBV20-1 and TRBJ2-7, with a tentative D call TRBD1 (5 bases). The CDR3 runs to 15 residues. V lost 1 base and J lost 4, with 17 bases in between. Germline loops: CDR1 DFQATT, CDR2 SNEGSKA (reference sequence). CDR3 loop: CSARGWGRINYEQYF. DNA for the CDR3: TGCAGTGCTAGAGGGTGGGGCAGGATAAATTACGAGCAGTACTTC.

V usage is TRBV5-5 and J usage is TRBJ2-7; D possibly corresponds to TRBD1 (6 bases). With 4 bases removed from V and 4 bases from J, the gap between germline ends came to 15 bases. CDR3 size: 14 residues. Germline CDR1 SGHKS, CDR2 YYEKEE (reference sequence). CDR3 residues: CASSTDSLYYEQYF. Written as DNA, the CDR3 is TGTGCCAGCAGCACGGACAGTCTTTATTACGAGCAGTACTTC. Complete variable domain (other parts from reference TRBV5-5 and TRBJ2-7): DAGVTQSPTHLIKTRGQQVTLRCSPISGHKSVSWYQQVLGQGPQFIFQYYEKEERGRGNFPDRFSARQFPNYSSELNVNALLLGDSALYLCASSTDSLYYEQYFGPGTRLTVT.

The J gene is TRBJ2-1, the V gene TRBV5-1, with 13 nucleotides matching TRBD2. Trimming cost V 1 base and J 12 bases; bases outside gene matches: 7. CDR1 is SGHRS, CDR2 YFSETQ, per germline. The CDR3 extends over 15 amino acids. The CDR3 here is CASSLRLAGGRGQFF. CDR3 sequence (DNA): TGCGCCAGCAGCTTGAGACTAGCGGGAGGCCGTGGGCAGTTCTTC.

This clonotype showed up many times. J is TRBJ2-7 and V is TRBV7-3; D tentatively fits TRBD1 or TRBD2 (5 bases each). The CDR3 contains 16 residues. Germline CDR1 SGHTA, CDR2 FQGTGA. The V end was cut by 6 bases, the J end by 4 bases, with 22 bases between. CDR3 in DNA: TGTGCCAGCAGTCCCACCCCGGGACGACCGGCGTACGAGCAGTACTTC. Residues: CASSPTPGRPAYEQYF.

The CDR3 bases are TGTGCCAGCAGTTTAATCTCTGCGGGCGAGCAGTACTTC. This sequence encodes CASSLISAGEQYF. The genes are TRBV12-3 or TRBV12-4 and TRBJ2-7; weak D call: TRBD2 (5 bases). CDR3 length: 13 residues. V gave up 2 bases and J gave up 6 bases, with 11 bases separating them.

The chain has TRBV7-6 and TRBJ2-2; unclear D gene. CDR1 SGHVS and CDR2 FNYEAQ come from the germline V gene. V was pared by 3 bases and J by 7 bases, with 9 bases between. The CDR3 loop spans 13 amino acids. CDR3 loop: CASSLVADGELFF. The CDR3 coding sequence is TGTGCCAGCAGCTTGGTGGCAGACGGGGAGCTGTTTTTT.

The sample holds a few counts of this clonotype. The V gene is TRBV6-5, the J gene TRBJ1-3, with D perhaps TRBD1 (6 bases). Germline V lookup: CDR1 MNHEY, CDR2 SVGAGI. Deletions cut 5 bases from V and 0 bases from J, with 14 bases between. CDR3 length equals 16 residues. The CDR3 here is CASSNRQVDSGNTIYF. DNA for the CDR3: TGTGCCAGCAGTAACCGACAGGTTGACTCTGGAAACACCATATATTTT.

This clonotype has more than one count but fewer than ten. J is TRBJ1-3 and V is TRBV12-3 or TRBV12-4; D uncertain. CDR3 length equals 15 residues. The ends were cut back, 6 bases at V and 2 bases at J, with 14 bases in the middle. The CDR3 loop reads CASSPSEQTGNTIYF. CDR3 coding DNA: TGTGCCAGCAGCCCCTCGGAACAGACTGGAAACACCATATATTTT.

This chain links TRBV5-1 with TRBJ2-7; TRBD1 matches at 8 bases. CDR1 and CDR2 from the germline V gene are SGHRS and YFSETQ. V shed 0 bases and J 2 bases; nucleotides not matched to a gene: 7. The CDR3 runs to 16 residues. Here the CDR3 DNA reads TGCGCCAGCAGCTTGGTTCGGGACAGGACCCCCTACGAGCAGTACTTC. Protein sequence: CASSLVRDRTPYEQYF.

This clonotype was observed a few times. The rearrangement links TRBV21-1 to TRBJ2-2; TRBD1, as called in the table, went unchecked against the DNA. TRBV21-1 is classified as a pseudogene. The CDR3 spans 17 residues. In DNA, the CDR3 is TGTGCCAGCAGCAAAACTGCAGGGACAGGCGTCACCGGGGAGCTGTTTTTT. Translated, it gives CASSKTAGTGVTGELFF.

This clonotype was counted between two and nine times. V and J are TRBV15 and TRBJ1-1; 7 nucleotides align to TRBD1. This CDR3 region has 14 residues. Per the germline V gene, CDR1 is LNHNV and CDR2 is YYDKDF (reference sequence). The V gene end was trimmed by 2 bases and the J gene end by 4 bases; junction bases not matched to a gene: 4. In nucleotides, the CDR3 is TGTGCCACCAGCAGACCCGACAGGGCCACTGAAGCTTTCTTT. This translates into CATSRPDRATEAFF.